This TCR beta chain was captured in a study of cytomegalovirus exposure and HLA in healthy donors. General study findings and limits: A later analysis linked a missense DCLRE1C variant to TCR beta V- and J-gene trimming. The listing of roughly 160 TCR beta chains classed them as cytomegalovirus-associated. The sole available immune exposure information was CMV serostatus.

The PCR ran on 60 Vbeta and 13 Jbeta primers. Using immunoSEQ multiplex PCR, the repertoire was profiled, and TCRdb retains in-frame clones only, with some absent. The sample yields more than 100,000 clones, around 80% seen once. This CDR3 spans 14 amino acids. For this clone: As yet, its antigen is unknown.

This sequence was found in a woman aged 18 to 35 in good health and CMV-seronegative. Material: PBMCs. The rearrangement joins TRBV21-1 to TRBJ1-2; the DNA was not compared with TRBD1, the D call given in the table. TRBV21-1 is flagged as a pseudogene. The CDR3 nucleotides read TGTGCCAGCTCTTCGACAAGAATTAACTATGGCTACACCTTC. Translated, it gives CASSSTRINYGYTF.